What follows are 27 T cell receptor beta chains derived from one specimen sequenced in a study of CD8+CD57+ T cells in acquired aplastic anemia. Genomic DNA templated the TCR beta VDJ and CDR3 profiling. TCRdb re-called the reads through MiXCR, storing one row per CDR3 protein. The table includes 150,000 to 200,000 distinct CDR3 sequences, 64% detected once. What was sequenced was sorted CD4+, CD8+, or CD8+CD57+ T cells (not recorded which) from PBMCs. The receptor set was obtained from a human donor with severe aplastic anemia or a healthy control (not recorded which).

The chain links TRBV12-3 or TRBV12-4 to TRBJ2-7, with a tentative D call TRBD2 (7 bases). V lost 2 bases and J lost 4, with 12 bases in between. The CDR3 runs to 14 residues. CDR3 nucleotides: TGTGCCAGCAGTTTAAAGGGGGGGTCTTACGAGCAGTACTTC. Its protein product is CASSLKGGSYEQYF.

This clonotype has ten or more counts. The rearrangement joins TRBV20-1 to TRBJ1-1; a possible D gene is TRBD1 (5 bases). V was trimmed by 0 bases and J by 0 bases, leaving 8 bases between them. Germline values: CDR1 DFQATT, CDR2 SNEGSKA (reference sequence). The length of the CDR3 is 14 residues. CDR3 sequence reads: CSAREPGMNTEAFF. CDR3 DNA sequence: TGCAGTGCTAGAGAGCCAGGGATGAACACTGAAGCTTTCTTT.

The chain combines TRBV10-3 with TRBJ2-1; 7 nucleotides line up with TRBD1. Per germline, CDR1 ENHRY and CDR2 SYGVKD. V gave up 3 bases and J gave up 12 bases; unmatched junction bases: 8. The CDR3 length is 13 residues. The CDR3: CAISEVTGAGQFF. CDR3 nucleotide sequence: TGTGCCATCAGTGAAGTTACAGGGGCAGGGCAGTTCTTC.

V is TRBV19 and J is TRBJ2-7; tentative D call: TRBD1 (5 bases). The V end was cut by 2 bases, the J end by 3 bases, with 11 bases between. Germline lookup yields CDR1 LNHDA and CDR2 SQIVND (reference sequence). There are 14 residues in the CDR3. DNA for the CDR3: TGTGCCAGTAGTATAACGACAGCGAGCTACGAGCAGTACTTC. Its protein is CASSITTASYEQYF.

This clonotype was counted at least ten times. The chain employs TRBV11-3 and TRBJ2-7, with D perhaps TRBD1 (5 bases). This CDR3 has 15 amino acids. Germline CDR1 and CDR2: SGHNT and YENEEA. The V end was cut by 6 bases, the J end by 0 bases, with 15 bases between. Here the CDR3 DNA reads TGTGCCAGCAGACTCGACAGACCTAGCTCCTACGAGCAGTACTTC. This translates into CASRLDRPSSYEQYF.

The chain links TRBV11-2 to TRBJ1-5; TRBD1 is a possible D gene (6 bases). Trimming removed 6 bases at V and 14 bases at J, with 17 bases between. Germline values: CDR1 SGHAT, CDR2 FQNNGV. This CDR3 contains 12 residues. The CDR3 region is CASRWDTVYEHF. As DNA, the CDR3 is TGTGCCAGCAGATGGGACACGGTCTACGAGCATTTT.

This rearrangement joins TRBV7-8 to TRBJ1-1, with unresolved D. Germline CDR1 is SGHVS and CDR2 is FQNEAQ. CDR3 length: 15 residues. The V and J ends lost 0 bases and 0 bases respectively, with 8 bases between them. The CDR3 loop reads CASSLARGMNTEAFF. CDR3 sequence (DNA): TGTGCCAGCAGCTTAGCGCGGGGTATGAACACTGAAGCTTTCTTT.

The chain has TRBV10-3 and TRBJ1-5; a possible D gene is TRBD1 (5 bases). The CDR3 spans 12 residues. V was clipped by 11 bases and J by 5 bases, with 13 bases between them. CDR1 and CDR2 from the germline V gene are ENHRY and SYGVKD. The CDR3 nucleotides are TGTGCCTCCCGCGGGGGGGATCAGCCCCAGCATTTT. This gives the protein CASRGGDQPQHF.

CDR3 nucleotides: TGTGCCAGCAGTGAAAGGGCAGAAACATACTACGAGCAGTACTTC. Translation: CASSERAETYYEQYF. V gene TRBV2 combines with J gene TRBJ2-7; no definite D call. The ends were cut back, 2 bases at V and 3 bases at J, with 14 bases in the middle. Germline V gene sequence: CDR1 SNHLY, CDR2 FYNNEI. The CDR3 is 15 amino acids.

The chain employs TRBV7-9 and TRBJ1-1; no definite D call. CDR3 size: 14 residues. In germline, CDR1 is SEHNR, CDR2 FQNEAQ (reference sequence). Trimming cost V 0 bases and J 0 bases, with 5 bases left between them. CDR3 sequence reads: CASSLATLNTEAFF. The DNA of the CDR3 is TGTGCCAGCAGCTTAGCTACGTTGAACACTGAAGCTTTCTTT.

Here the CDR3 reads CSATGSGGNEQFF. CDR3 DNA sequence: TGCAGTGCTACTGGTTCAGGGGGCAATGAGCAGTTCTTC. The chain couples TRBV20-1 to TRBJ2-1; 7 bases line up with TRBD1. Losses at the gene ends were 4 bases for V and 6 bases for J; bases not matched to a gene: 6. The CDR3 loop spans 13 amino acids. From germline, CDR1 is DFQATT and CDR2 SNEGSKA (reference sequence).

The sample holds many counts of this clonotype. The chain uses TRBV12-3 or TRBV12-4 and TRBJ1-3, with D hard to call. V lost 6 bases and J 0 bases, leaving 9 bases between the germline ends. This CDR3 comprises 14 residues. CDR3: CASSYDHSGNTIYF. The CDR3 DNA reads TGTGCCAGCAGCTATGACCACTCTGGAAACACCATATATTTT.

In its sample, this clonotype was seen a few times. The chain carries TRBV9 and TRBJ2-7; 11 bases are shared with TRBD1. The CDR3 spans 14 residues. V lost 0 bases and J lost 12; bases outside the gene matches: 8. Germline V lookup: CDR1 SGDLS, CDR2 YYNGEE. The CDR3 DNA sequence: TGTGCCAGCAGCGTAGGGGACAGGGGGTCCCGTACGTACTTC. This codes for CASSVGDRGSRTYF.

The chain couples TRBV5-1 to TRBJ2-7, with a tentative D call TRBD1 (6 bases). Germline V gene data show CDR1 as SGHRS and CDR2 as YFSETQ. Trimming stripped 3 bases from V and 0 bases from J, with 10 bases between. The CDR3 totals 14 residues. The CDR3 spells CASSWGLPSYEQYF. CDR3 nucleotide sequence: TGCGCCAGCAGCTGGGGGCTACCCTCCTACGAGCAGTACTTC. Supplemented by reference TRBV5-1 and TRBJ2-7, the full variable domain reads KAGVTQTPRYLIKTRGQQVTLSCSPISGHRSVSWYQQTPGQGLQFLFEYFSETQRNKGNFPGRFSGRQFSNSRSEMNVSTLELGDSALYLCASSWGLPSYEQYFGPGTRLTVT.

The CDR3 DNA sequence: TGTGCCACCAGCAGAGTCGGACAGAGTTACAATGAGCAGTTCTTC. It is translated as CATSRVGQSYNEQFF. The chain joins TRBV15 to TRBJ2-1, with a tentative D call TRBD1 (6 bases). This CDR3 has 15 amino acids. Germline CDR1 LNHNV, CDR2 YYDKDF (reference sequence). V lost 1 base to trimming and J lost 4 bases, with 11 bases between them.

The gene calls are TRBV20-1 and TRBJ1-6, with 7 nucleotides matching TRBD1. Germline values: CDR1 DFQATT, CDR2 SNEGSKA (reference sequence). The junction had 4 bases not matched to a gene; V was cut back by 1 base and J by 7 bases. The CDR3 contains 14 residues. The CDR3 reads CSARGQGENSPLHF. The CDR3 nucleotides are TGCAGTGCTAGAGGGCAGGGGGAGAATTCACCCCTCCACTTT.

This CDR3 is CSALLAGINTGELFF. The CDR3 DNA sequence: TGCAGTGCTCTGCTAGCGGGGATCAACACCGGGGAGCTGTTTTTT. This chain links TRBV20-1 with TRBJ2-2; 9 bases are a match to TRBD2. Trimming cost V 5 bases and J 2 bases; bases outside gene matches: 6. The CDR3 runs 15 residues. CDR1 and CDR2 from the germline V gene are DFQATT and SNEGSKA (reference sequence).

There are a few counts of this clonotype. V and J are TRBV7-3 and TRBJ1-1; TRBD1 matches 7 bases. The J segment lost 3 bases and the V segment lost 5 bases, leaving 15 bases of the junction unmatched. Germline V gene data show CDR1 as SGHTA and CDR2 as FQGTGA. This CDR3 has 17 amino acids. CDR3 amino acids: CASSAYPGTVPYTEAFF. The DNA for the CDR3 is TGTGCCAGCAGCGCCTACCCCGGGACAGTACCCTACACTGAAGCTTTCTTT.

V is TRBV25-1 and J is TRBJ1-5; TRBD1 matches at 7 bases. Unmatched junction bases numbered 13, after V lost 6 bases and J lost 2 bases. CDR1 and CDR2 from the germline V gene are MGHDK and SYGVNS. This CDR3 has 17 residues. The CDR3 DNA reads TGTGCCAGCAGCCACAAACCGGGGCAGGGGGGCAATCAGCCCCAGCATTTT. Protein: CASSHKPGQGGNQPQHF.

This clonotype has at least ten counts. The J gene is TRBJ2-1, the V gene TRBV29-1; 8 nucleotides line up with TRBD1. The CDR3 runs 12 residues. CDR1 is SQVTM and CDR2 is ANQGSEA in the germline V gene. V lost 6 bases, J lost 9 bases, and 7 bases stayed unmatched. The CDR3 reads CSVRQGTPEQFF. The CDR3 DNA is TGCAGCGTGAGACAGGGGACTCCTGAGCAGTTCTTC.

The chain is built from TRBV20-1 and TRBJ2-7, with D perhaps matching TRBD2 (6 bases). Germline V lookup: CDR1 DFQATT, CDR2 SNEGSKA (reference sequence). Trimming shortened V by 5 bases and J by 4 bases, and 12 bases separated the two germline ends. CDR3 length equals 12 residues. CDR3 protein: CSAQGRGYEQYF. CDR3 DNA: TGCAGTGCTCAAGGTCGGGGGTACGAGCAGTACTTC.

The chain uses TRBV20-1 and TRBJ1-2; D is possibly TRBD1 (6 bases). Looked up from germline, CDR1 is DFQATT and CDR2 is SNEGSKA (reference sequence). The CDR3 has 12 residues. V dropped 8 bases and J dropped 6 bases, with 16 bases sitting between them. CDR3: CSYSRGKNGYTF. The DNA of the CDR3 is TGCAGTTACTCCAGGGGCAAGAATGGCTACACCTTC.

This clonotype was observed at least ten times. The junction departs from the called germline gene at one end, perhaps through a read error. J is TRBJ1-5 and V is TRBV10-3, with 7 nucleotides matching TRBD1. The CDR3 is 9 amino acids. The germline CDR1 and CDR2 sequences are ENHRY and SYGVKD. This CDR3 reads CAIRIQGNF. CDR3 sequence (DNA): TGTGCCATCAGGATACAGGGGAATTTT.

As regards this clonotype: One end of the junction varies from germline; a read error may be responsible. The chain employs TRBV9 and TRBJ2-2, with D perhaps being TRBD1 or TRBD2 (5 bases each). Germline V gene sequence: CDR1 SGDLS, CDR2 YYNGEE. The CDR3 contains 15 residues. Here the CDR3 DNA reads TGTGCCAGCAGTTACCCGACAGCGAACACCGGGGAGCTGCTTTTT. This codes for CASSYPTANTGELLF.

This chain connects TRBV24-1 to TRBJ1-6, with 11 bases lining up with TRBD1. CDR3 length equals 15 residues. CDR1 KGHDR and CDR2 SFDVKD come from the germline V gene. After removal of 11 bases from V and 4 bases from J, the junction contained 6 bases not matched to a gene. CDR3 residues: CASRTGGAYNSPLHF. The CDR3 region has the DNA TGTGCCAGTAGGACAGGGGGCGCATATAATTCACCCCTCCACTTT.

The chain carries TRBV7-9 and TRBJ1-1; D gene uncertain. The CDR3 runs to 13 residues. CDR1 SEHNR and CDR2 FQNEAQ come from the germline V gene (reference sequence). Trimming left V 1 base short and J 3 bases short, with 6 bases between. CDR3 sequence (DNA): TGTGCCAGCAGCTTAGAGACCGACACTGAAGCTTTCTTT. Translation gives CASSLETDTEAFF.

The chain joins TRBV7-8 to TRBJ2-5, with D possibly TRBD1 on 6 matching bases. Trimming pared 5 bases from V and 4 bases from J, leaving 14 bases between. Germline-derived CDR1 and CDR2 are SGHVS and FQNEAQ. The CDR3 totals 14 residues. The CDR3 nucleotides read TGTGCCAGCAGCGAACAGGGTCCGAGAGAGACCCAGTACTTC. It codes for CASSEQGPRETQYF.